This T cell receptor beta chain appears in the sequencing data of a study of T cell responses to AZD1222 COVID-19 vaccine. Study-wide findings and caveats: The span of vaccine-associated CD4 TCRs extended across spike, with dominance at 160-218 and 743-854.

Clones were sequenced by immunoSEQ multiplex PCR, and TCRdb holds only the in-frame ones, with some missing. Of 100,000 to 120,000 clones listed, around 90% are singletons. Comment on this clone: The target antigen is unknown.

This CDR3 has 14 residues. Germline V gives CDR1 SNHLY, CDR2 FYNNEI. Trimming took 0 bases from V and 2 from J, leaving 8 bases between them. Sequences were derived from peripheral blood, sampled on day 0 of AZD1222 vaccination. This receptor was taken from an adult in good health. V usage is TRBV2 and J usage is TRBJ2-7; D is uncertain. In DNA, the CDR3 is TGTGCCAGCAGTGAAGCGCTTCGGGCCTACGAGCAGTACTTC. Its protein is CASSEALRAYEQYF. The full variable domain, rest sourced from reference TRBV2 and TRBJ2-7, is EPEVTQTPSHQVTQMGQEVILRCVPISNHLYFYWYRQILGQKVEFLVSFYNNEISEKSEIFDDQFSVERPDGSNFTLKIRSTKLEDSAMYFCASSEALRAYEQYFGPGTRLTVT.